These T cell receptor beta chains were read from a single sample in a study of blood T cell repertoires in COVID-19. Libraries were prepared by immunoSEQ multiplex PCR; TCRdb keeps only in-frame clonotypes and omits some of them. The sample lists about 370,000 clones, around 91% occurring once. The material sequenced was peripheral blood. These receptors were taken from a man in his late teens or twenties with active or convalescent COVID-19. The CDR3 runs from the conserved cysteine through the conserved F or W. Each record gives: J gene, V gene, clone size, D gene, CDR3 protein, CDR3 DNA. D genes are given only for firm matches. Not all rows give a size; the values are once, few, many and, for expanded clones, a class.

TRBJ1-3,TRBV18,-,-,CASSPPGYRAGNTIYF,TGTGCCAGCTCACCACCGGGCTACAGAGCCGGAAACACCATATATTTT
TRBJ2-3,TRBV9,-,TRBD2,CASSVVGTSEGTQYF,TGTGCCAGCAGCGTAGTCGGGACTAGCGAGGGTACGCAGTATTTT
TRBJ1-5,TRBV7-2,-,-,CASSFSLGQPQHF,TGTGCCAGCAGCTTCTCTCTAGGACAGCCCCAGCATTTT
TRBJ2-7,TRBV15,few,-,CATSRDANSYEQYF,TGTGCCACCAGCAGAGATGCGAATTCCTACGAGCAGTACTTC
TRBJ1-4,TRBV7-9,-,TRBD1,CASSSPTGGFEKLFF,TGTGCCAGCAGCTCGCCGACAGGGGGTTTTGAAAAACTGTTTTTT
TRBJ1-6,TRBV5-6,-,-,CASSLWGTGTGNSPLHF,TGTGCCAGCAGCTTGTGGGGAACAGGAACGGGCAATTCACCCCTCCACTTT
TRBJ2-1,TRBV29-1,-,TRBD2,CSVEDSSGGKIF,TGCAGCGTTGAAGACTCCAGCGGGGGGAAGATCTTC
TRBJ1-2,TRBV19,-,-,CASSQTFQGSYGYTF,TGTGCCAGTAGCCAAACCTTCCAGGGGAGCTATGGCTACACCTTC
TRBJ2-3,TRBV7-8,-,-,CASNRLGGPSTDTQYF,TGTGCCAGCAACCGTCTGGGCGGGCCTAGCACAGATACGCAGTATTTT
TRBJ2-2,TRBV11-3,-,TRBD2,CASSISGGHTGELFF,TGTGCCAGCAGCATTAGCGGGGGCCACACCGGGGAGCTGTTTTTT